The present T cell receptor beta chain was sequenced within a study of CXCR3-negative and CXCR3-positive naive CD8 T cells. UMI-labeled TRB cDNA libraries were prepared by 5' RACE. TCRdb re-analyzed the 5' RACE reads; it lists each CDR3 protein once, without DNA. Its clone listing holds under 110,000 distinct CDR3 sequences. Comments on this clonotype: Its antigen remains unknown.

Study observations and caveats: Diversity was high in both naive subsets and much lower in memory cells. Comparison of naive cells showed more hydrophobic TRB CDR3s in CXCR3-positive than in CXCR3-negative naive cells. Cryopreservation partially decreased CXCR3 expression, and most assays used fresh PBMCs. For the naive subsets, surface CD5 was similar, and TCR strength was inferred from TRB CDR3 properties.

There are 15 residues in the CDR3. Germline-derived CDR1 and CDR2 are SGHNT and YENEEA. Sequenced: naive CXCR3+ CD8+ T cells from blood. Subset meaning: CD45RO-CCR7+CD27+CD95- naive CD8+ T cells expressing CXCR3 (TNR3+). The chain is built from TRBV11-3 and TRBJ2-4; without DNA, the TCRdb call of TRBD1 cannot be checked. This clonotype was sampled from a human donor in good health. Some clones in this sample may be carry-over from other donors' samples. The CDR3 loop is CASSPRQGSKNIQYF.